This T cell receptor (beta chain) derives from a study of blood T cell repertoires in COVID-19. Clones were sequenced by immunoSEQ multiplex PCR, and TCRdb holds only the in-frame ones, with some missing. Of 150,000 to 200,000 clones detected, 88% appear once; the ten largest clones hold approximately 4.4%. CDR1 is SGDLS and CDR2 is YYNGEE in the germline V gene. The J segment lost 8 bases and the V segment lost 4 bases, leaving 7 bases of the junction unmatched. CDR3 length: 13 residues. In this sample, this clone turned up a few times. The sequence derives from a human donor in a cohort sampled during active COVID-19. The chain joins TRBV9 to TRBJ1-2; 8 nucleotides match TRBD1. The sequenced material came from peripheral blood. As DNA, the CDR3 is TGTGCCAGCAGCCTAACAGGGGGAGAAGGCTACACCTTC. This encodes CASSLTGGEGYTF.